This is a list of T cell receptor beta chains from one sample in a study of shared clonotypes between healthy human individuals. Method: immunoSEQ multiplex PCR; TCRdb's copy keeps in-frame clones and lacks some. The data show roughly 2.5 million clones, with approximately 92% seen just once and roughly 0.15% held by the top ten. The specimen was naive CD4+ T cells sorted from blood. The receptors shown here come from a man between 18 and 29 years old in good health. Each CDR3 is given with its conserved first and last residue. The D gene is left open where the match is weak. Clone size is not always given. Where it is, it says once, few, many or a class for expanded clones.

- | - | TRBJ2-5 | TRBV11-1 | TGTGCCAGCAGCTCAGGGTTTCAAGAGACCCAGTACTTC | CASSSGFQETQYF
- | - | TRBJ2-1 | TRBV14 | TGTGCCAGCAGCCTAGGGGGTGGGAGGTTCTACAATGAGCAGTTCTTC | CASSLGGGRFYNEQFF
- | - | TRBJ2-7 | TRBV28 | TGTGCCAGCAGTTTGTGGGGACCTAGGAACGAGCAGTACTTC | CASSLWGPRNEQYF
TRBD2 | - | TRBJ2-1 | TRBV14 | TGTGCCAGCAGCCAAGTAGTCCTAGCGGGGGGGATCGGGCATGAGCAGTTCTTC | CASSQVVLAGGIGHEQFF
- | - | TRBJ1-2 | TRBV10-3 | TGTGCCATCAGTGGCGGCGAGGGGCTAGGCTATGGCTACACCTTC | CAISGGEGLGYGYTF
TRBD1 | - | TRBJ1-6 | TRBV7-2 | TGTGCCAGCAGCCGACCGGGACAGGTGGCCGTGGGCCTCCACTTT | CASSRPGQVAVGLHF
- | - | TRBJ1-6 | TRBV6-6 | TGTGCCAGCAGTTACGGCTCGGATAATTCACCCCTCCACTTT | CASSYGSDNSPLHF
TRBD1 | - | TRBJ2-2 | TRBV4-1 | TGCGCCAGCAGCCAAGTGACAGGGCGCAGGCATACCGGGGAGCTGTTTTTT | CASSQVTGRRHTGELFF
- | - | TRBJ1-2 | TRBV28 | TGTGCCAGTTCTAGGGGAAGAAGTAACTATGGCTACACCTTC | CASSRGRSNYGYTF
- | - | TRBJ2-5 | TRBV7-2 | TGTGCCAGCAGCTTGGGGCGGGAGACCCAGTACTTC | CASSLGRETQYF
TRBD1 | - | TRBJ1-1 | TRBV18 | TGTGCCAGCTCACAAGGGACAGTGAACACTGAAGCTTTCTTT | CASSQGTVNTEAFF
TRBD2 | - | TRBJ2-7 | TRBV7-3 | TGTGCCAGCAGCCCATCAACGGGAGGGACCGAGCAGTACTTC | CASSPSTGGTEQYF
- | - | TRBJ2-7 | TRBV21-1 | TGTGCCAGCAGCAAAAAGGCGTACGAGCAGTACTTC | CASSKKAYEQYF
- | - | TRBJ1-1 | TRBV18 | TGTGCCAGCTCACTTGGACTGACAAGCCTAAGTAACACTGAAGCTTTCTTT | CASSLGLTSLSNTEAFF
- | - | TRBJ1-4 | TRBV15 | TGTGCCACCAGCAGAGATTTGCCAGGGGTAGGGGAAAAACTGTTTTTT | CATSRDLPGVGEKLFF
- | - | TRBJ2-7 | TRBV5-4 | TGTGCCAGCAGCTTGGTAGCCGGATACGAGCAGTACTTC | CASSLVAGYEQYF
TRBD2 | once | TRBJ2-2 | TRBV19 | TGTGCCAGTAGTATGGGGGGGACCACCGGGGAGCTGTTTTTT | CASSMGGTTGELFF
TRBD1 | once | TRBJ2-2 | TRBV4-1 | TGCGCCAGCAGCCACCCACAGGGGAGAGCCGGGGAGCTGTTTTTT | CASSHPQGRAGELFF
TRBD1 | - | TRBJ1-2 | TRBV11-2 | TGTGCCAGCAGCTCTAACAGGGGGGGCCATGGCTACACCTTC | CASSSNRGGHGYTF
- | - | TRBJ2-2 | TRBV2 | TGTGCCAGCAGTGAAGGGGGTCCCGGGGAGCTGTTTTTT | CASSEGGPGELFF
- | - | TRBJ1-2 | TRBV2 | TGTGCCAGCAGTGAGGCCATTAACTATGGCTACACCTTC | CASSEAINYGYTF
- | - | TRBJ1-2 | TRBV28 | TGTGCCAGCAGTTTGATTTCGCGGGCAGTACATAACTATGGCTACACCTTC | CASSLISRAVHNYGYTF
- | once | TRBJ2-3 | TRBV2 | TGTGCCAGCCTGGACGACGGATTAGCGCAGTATTTT | CASLDDGLAQYF
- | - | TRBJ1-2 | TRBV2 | TGTGCCAGCAGTGTGTCCAGATATGGCTACACCTTC | CASSVSRYGYTF
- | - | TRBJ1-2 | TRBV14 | TGTGCCAGCAGCCGGGGACTCTCCTATGGCTACACCTTC | CASSRGLSYGYTF
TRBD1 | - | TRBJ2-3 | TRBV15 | TGTGCCACCAGCAGTGGACAGGGGAGCACAGATACGCAGTATTTT | CATSSGQGSTDTQYF
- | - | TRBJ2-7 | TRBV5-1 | TGCGCCAGCAGCCCGGGACTTTGGCAGTACTTC | CASSPGLWQYF
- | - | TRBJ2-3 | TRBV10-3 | TGTGCCATCACAGGAAGGGGGGATACGCAGTATTTT | CAITGRGDTQYF
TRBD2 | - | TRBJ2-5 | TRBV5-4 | TGTGCCAGCAGCCCGGGACTAGCGGGGGGGACGGGCGAGACCCAGTACTTC | CASSPGLAGGTGETQYF
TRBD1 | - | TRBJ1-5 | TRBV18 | TGTGCCAGCTCCGGACAGGGGAAAGGGCCCCAGCATTTT | CASSGQGKGPQHF
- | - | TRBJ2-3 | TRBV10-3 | TGTGCCATCAGTGAGCCGGAAAGCACAGATACGCAGTATTTT | CAISEPESTDTQYF
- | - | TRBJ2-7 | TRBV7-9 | TGTGCCAGCAGCTCCGCTACGACTTTGGGGTCCTCAAGCGGTGAGCAGTACTTC | CASSSATTLGSSSGEQYF
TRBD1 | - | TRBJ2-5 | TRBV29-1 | TGCAGCGTTGGGAGGGGACAGGGTCAGACCCAGTACTTC | CSVGRGQGQTQYF